Each of the 20 T cell receptor beta chains below was sequenced from the same sample in a study of early T cells in non-severe SARS-CoV-2 infection. MiXCR, applied by TCRdb to the 5' RACE reads, yields one record per CDR3 protein. The top ten clones hold about 6% of a sample with roughly 100,000 distinct CDR3 sequences, around 13% of them seen once. The specimen was whole blood. The receptors originated from an adult who was a healthcare worker with PCR-confirmed SARS-CoV-2 infection or an uninfected control (not recorded which).

This clonotype was seen a few times. The chain employs TRBV28 and TRBJ1-1, with TRBD1 as a possible D gene (6 bases). The germline V gene encodes CDR1 MDHEN and CDR2 SYDVKM. The CDR3 length is 15 residues. Trimming removed 1 base from V and 5 bases from J, with 14 bases in between. The CDR3 DNA reads TGTGCCAGCAGTTTATCCGCAGGGGAGGGGACTGAAGCTTTCTTT. Its translation is CASSLSAGEGTEAFF.

Ten or more counts support this clonotype. The chain links TRBV20-1 to TRBJ2-7; D gene uncertain. The V gene lost 0 bases and the J gene lost 5 bases, with 2 bases spanning the gap. Germline CDR1 is DFQATT and CDR2 is SNEGSKA (reference sequence). The CDR3 sequence is 10 residues long. CDR3 in amino acids: CSAREHEQYF. The CDR3 region has the DNA TGCAGTGCTAGAGAACACGAGCAGTACTTC.

This clonotype was counted ten times or more. The chain carries TRBV7-8 and TRBJ2-7; D is undetermined. Per germline, CDR1 SGHVS and CDR2 FQNEAQ. The CDR3 is 12 amino acids. Between the trimmed V and J ends, which lost 5 bases and 3 bases, there was a span of 8 bases. The DNA for the CDR3 is TGTGCCAGCAGCATTGGGGACTACGAGCAGTACTTC. Translating it yields CASSIGDYEQYF.

This clonotype was seen a handful of times. The CDR3, as DNA: TGTGCCAGCAGCCAGGGACAGGCCAGTAGGGATGAGCAGTTCTTC. It is translated as CASSQGQASRDEQFF. This sequence joins TRBV7-9 and TRBJ2-1; TRBD1 aligns across 8 bases. V gave up 5 bases and J gave up 8 bases; unmatched junction bases: 11. Germline CDR1 is SEHNR and CDR2 is FQNEAQ (reference sequence). The CDR3 totals 15 residues. Filled out from reference TRBV7-9 and TRBJ2-1, the complete variable domain reads DTGVSQNPRHKITKRGQNVTFRCDPISEHNRLYWYRQTLGQGPEFLTYFQNEAQLEKSRLLSDRFSAERPKGSFSTLEIQRTEQGDSAMYLCASSQGQASRDEQFFGPGTRLTVL.

This clonotype was detected a few times. V usage is TRBV7-9 and J usage is TRBJ2-5, with 7 bases matching TRBD2. CDR3 length: 18 residues. Germline V CDR1 and CDR2: SEHNR, FQNEAQ (reference sequence). After removal of 4 bases from V and 5 bases from J, the junction contained 19 bases not matched to a gene. The CDR3, as DNA: TGTGCCAGCAGCTACCCAAAGGCGGACGGGCGGGAGTGGGAGACCCAGTACTTC. Amino acids: CASSYPKADGREWETQYF.

The chain combines TRBV29-1 with TRBJ2-7; D gene unclear. Germline V gene data show CDR1 as SQVTM and CDR2 as ANQGSEA. The CDR3 runs 13 residues. V lost 6 bases and J 2 bases, leaving 14 bases between the germline ends. The CDR3 loop reads CSVLLTHAYEQYF. CDR3 DNA sequence: TGCAGCGTCCTCTTGACCCATGCCTACGAGCAGTACTTC.

This clonotype was counted a few times. V usage is TRBV28 and J usage is TRBJ1-1; TRBD1 might be the D (6 bases). The germline V and J ends were trimmed by 8 bases and 4 bases, with 14 bases remaining between them. The germline CDR1 and CDR2 sequences are MDHEN and SYDVKM. CDR3 length: 13 amino acids. CDR3: CASLRGGGTEAFF. In DNA, the CDR3 is TGTGCCAGCTTACGCGGAGGGGGCACTGAAGCTTTCTTT.

The sample holds a few counts of this clonotype. The J gene is TRBJ2-1, the V gene TRBV11-3; D is possibly TRBD2 (5 bases). This CDR3 spans 15 amino acids. Germline loops: CDR1 SGHNT, CDR2 YENEEA. V shed 0 bases and J shed 5 bases, with 11 bases lying between them. The CDR3 here is CASSLDWERNNEQFF. DNA for the CDR3: TGTGCCAGCAGCTTAGATTGGGAGCGAAACAATGAGCAGTTCTTC.

This clonotype occurred many times. The chain is built from TRBV18 and TRBJ2-5; 8 nucleotides line up with TRBD2. The CDR3 extends over 15 amino acids. The J segment lost 5 bases and the V segment lost 4 bases, leaving 9 bases of the junction unmatched. Germline V gene lookup returns CDR1 KGHSH and CDR2 LQKENI. CDR3 DNA: TGTGCCAGCTCACAGAGCGGGAGCGGTCGGGAGACCCAGTACTTC. Protein product: CASSQSGSGRETQYF.

This clonotype showed up just a few times. The rearrangement uses TRBV7-2 and TRBJ2-1; D perhaps matches TRBD1 (6 bases). There are 13 residues in the CDR3. The germline V gene encodes CDR1 SGHTA and CDR2 FQGNSA. Trimming left V 6 bases short and J 4 bases short, with 10 bases between. CDR3: CASRGAVYNEQFF. CDR3 in DNA: TGTGCCAGCAGGGGGGCTGTTTACAATGAGCAGTTCTTC. The variable domain in full, with the rest retrieved from reference TRBV7-2 and TRBJ2-1, is GAGVSQSPSNKVTEKGKDVELRCDPISGHTALYWYRQSLGQGLEFLIYFQGNSAPDKSGLPSDRFSAERTGGSVSTLTIQRTQQEDSAVYLCASRGAVYNEQFFGPGTRLTVL.

The chain carries TRBV20-1 and TRBJ2-1; a possible D gene is TRBD2 (6 bases). Germline V lookup: CDR1 DFQATT, CDR2 SNEGSKA (reference sequence). The CDR3 sequence is 12 residues long. V dropped 4 bases and J dropped 4 bases, with 8 bases sitting between them. CDR3 sequence: CSAKGTYNEQFF. Here the CDR3 DNA reads TGCAGTGCTAAGGGGACTTACAATGAGCAGTTCTTC.

The V and J genes are TRBV11-2 and TRBJ2-7; 9 bases match TRBD1. The V and J ends lost 1 base and 5 bases, in that order; junction bases with no gene match: 6. The CDR3 has 15 amino acids. Germline V gene lookup returns CDR1 SGHAT and CDR2 FQNNGV. The CDR3, as DNA: TGTGCCAGCAGCTTAGGAGGGACAGGGTGGAACGAGCAGTACTTC. It translates to CASSLGGTGWNEQYF.

This clonotype was counted many times. The rearrangement uses TRBV21-1 and TRBJ2-7; the listed D gene, TRBD2, was not tested against the DNA. TRBV21-1 is labeled a pseudogene. This CDR3 comprises 16 residues. The CDR3 sequence is CASSKYLPSGSMKQYF. The CDR3 DNA reads TGTGCCAGCAGCAAATATCTCCCTAGCGGGAGTATGAAGCAGTACTTC.

This clonotype occurred many times. The chain combines TRBV20-1 with TRBJ1-5; D is uncertain. The CDR3 runs 12 residues. Deletions cut 3 bases from V and 3 bases from J, with 6 bases between. The V gene's germline CDR1 is DFQATT and CDR2 SNEGSKA (reference sequence). The CDR3 DNA sequence: TGCAGTGCTAGGGATAACAATCAGCCCCAGCATTTT. Translating it yields CSARDNNQPQHF.

In its sample, this clonotype was seen many times. V usage is TRBV27 and J usage is TRBJ2-1, with no clear D. There are 13 residues in the CDR3. In germline, CDR1 is MNHEY, CDR2 SMNVEV (reference sequence). Trimming took 7 bases from V and 7 from J, leaving 14 bases between them. The CDR3 sequence is CASTSPSRNEQFF. CDR3 coding DNA: TGTGCCAGCACCTCCCCGTCGAGGAATGAGCAGTTCTTC.

This clonotype turned up a few times. The rearrangement links TRBV28 to TRBJ2-4; tentatively, D is TRBD1 (6 bases). The V end was cut by 6 bases, the J end by 1 base, with 22 bases between. Germline assignment: CDR1 MDHEN and CDR2 SYDVKM. The CDR3 has 18 residues. The CDR3 region is CASRDSTFKKGAKNIQYF. As DNA, the CDR3 is TGTGCCAGCAGGGACAGTACCTTCAAAAAGGGGGCCAAAAACATTCAGTACTTC.

This clonotype was found a few times. V is TRBV28 and J is TRBJ2-3; 7 nucleotides line up with TRBD2. V lost 5 bases, J lost 6 bases, and 14 bases stayed unmatched. Germline CDR1 and CDR2: MDHEN and SYDVKM. The length of the CDR3 is 16 residues. CDR3 in amino acids: CASSIRLARLRDTQYF. CDR3 nucleotide sequence: TGTGCCAGCAGTATTCGACTAGCCCGATTGAGGGATACGCAGTATTTT.

In this sample, this clonotype turned up a few times. The chain employs TRBV29-1 and TRBJ1-2; weak D call: TRBD1 (5 bases). Per the germline V gene, CDR1 is SQVTM and CDR2 is ANQGSEA. The CDR3 totals 13 residues. With 5 bases removed from V and 0 bases from J, the gap between germline ends came to 10 bases. The chain's CDR3 is CSVFDRANYGYTF. The CDR3 DNA reads TGCAGCGTTTTTGACAGAGCTAACTATGGCTACACCTTC.

The chain links TRBV6-2 or TRBV6-3 to TRBJ2-7; maybe TRBD2 (5 bases). CDR1 MNHEY and CDR2 SVGEGT come from the germline V gene. Trimming pared 8 bases from V and 0 bases from J, leaving 11 bases between. The CDR3 is 13 amino acids. The CDR3 spells CASSLATSYEQYF. Written as DNA, the CDR3 is TGTGCCAGCTCCTTAGCGACCTCCTACGAGCAGTACTTC.

This clonotype has more than one count but fewer than ten. This chain joins TRBV6-1 and TRBJ2-5; possibly TRBD2 for D (6 bases). This CDR3 comprises 16 residues. The V end was cut by 8 bases, the J end by 2 bases, with 21 bases between. CDR1 is MNHNS and CDR2 is SASEGT in the germline V gene. CDR3 amino acids: CASGFLVGGGQETQYF. CDR3 nucleotides: TGTGCCAGCGGGTTCCTCGTGGGAGGTGGGCAAGAGACCCAGTACTTC.